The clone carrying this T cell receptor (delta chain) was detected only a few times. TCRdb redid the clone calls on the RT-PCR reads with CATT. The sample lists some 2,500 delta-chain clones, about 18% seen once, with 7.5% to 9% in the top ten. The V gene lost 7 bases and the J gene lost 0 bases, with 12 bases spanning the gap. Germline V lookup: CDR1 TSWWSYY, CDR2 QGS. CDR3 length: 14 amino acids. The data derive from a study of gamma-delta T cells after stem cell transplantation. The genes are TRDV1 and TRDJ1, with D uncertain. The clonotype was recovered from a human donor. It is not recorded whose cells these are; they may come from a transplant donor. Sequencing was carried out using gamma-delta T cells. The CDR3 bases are TGTGCTCTTGATCCCCAACGTGACACCGATAAACTCATCTTT. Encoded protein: CALDPQRDTDKLIF.